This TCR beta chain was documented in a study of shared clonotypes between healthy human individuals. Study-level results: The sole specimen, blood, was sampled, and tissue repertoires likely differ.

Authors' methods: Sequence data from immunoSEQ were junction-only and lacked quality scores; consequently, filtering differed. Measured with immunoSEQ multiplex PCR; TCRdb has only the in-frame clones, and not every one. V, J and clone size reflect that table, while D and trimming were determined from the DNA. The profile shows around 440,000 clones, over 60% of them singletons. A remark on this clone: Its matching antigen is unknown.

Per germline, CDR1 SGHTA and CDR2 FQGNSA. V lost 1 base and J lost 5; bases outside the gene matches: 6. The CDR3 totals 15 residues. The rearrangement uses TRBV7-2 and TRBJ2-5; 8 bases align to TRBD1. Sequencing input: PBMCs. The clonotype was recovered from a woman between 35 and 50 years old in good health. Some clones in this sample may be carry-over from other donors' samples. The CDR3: CASSLVGTGWETQYF. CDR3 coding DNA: TGTGCCAGCAGCTTAGTTGGGACAGGTTGGGAGACCCAGTACTTC.